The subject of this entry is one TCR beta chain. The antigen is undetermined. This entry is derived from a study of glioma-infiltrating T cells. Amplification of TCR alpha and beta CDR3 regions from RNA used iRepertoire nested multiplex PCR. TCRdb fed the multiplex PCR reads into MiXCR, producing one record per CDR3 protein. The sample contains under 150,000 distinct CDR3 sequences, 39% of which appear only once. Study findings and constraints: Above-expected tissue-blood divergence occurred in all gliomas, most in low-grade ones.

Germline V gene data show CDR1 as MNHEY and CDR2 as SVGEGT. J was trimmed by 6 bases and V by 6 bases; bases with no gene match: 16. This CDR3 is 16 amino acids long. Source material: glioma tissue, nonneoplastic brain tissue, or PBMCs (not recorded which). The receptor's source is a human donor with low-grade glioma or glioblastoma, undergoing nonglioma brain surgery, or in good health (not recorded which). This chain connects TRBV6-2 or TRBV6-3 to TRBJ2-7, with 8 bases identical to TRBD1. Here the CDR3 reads CASSFRPTRQGSEQYF. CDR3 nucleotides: TGTGCCAGCAGCTTCCGGCCCACCAGACAGGGGTCCGAGCAGTACTTC.